Ten or more counts support the clone carrying this T cell receptor (beta chain). Its antigen is undetermined. Building of the TCR beta libraries involved iRepertoire HTBI primers and Arm-PCR of CDR3 regions. One entry per CDR3 protein results from TCRdb running MiXCR on the multiplex PCR reads. The data contain about 400,000 distinct CDR3 sequences, about 15% of them singletons. The sample's time point: newly diagnosed GD, antithyroid drugs for less than 3 months. RNA from PBMCs was the source of the TCR library. This CDR3 contains 10 residues. Trimming removed 7 bases from V and 8 bases from J, with 6 bases in between. CDR1 and CDR2 (germline): SNHLY, FYNNEI. The sample originates from a study of regulatory T cells in long-lasting Graves disease. Study conclusions and caveats: New patients shared 1,000 or so public clonotypes, and persistent patients shared more, with approximately 2,600.

This sample was shared with a second study, whose subject was T cells in Graves' hyperthyroidism and ophthalmopathy. That work contributes: Graves' hyperthyroidism qualified as stable when ophthalmopathy did not progress within 18 months. Most thyroid-expanded clonotypes above 0.001 were also found in blood.

Source: peripheral blood mononuclear cells (PBMCs), taken at new diagnosis, from a patient treated with antithyroid drugs. The TCR originated in a woman aged 40 to 50 with Graves disease. The rearrangement uses TRBV2 and TRBJ2-1; D ambiguous. This chain's CDR3 is CASTGDEQFF. The CDR3 bases are TGTGCCAGCACTGGGGATGAGCAGTTCTTC. The entire variable domain, with the rest obtained from reference TRBV2 and TRBJ2-1, is as follows: EPEVTQTPSHQVTQMGQEVILRCVPISNHLYFYWYRQILGQKVEFLVSFYNNEISEKSEIFDDQFSVERPDGSNFTLKIRSTKLEDSAMYFCASTGDEQFFGPGTRLTVL.